This T cell receptor beta chain emerged from a study of T-cell reconstitution after alpha-beta-depleted transplantation in children. For TCRbeta, the library was prepared with unique molecular identifiers. Using its own MiXCR run on the PCR reads, TCRdb lists one record per CDR3 protein. The sample records hundreds of thousands of distinct CDR3 sequences, about 12% being singletons. The V and J ends lost 6 bases and 6 bases respectively, with 22 bases between them. CDR1 is DFQATT, CDR2 SNEGSKA, per germline (reference sequence). This CDR3 comprises 15 residues. This clonotype appeared many times. The sequences come from PBMCs, collected before TCRalphabeta/CD19-depleted stem cell transplant. The chain uses TRBV20-1 and TRBJ2-3; D not certain. This sequence was found in a girl aged 2-10 years with congenital amegakaryocytic thrombocytopenia, due to receive a stem cell transplant. The CDR3: CSAPTTLIFRDTQYF. The CDR3 DNA follows: TGCAGTGCCCCTACAACCCTCATCTTTAGGGATACGCAGTATTTT.